Sequencing of this T cell receptor beta chain was carried out in a study of cytomegalovirus exposure and HLA in healthy donors. Judged by abundance, this clone is medium-sized. The antigen remains unidentified. Primers: 60 Vbeta forward and 13 Jbeta reverse. Method: immunoSEQ multiplex PCR; TCRdb's copy keeps in-frame clones and lacks some. The sample lists under 300,000 clones; 81% were seen once. Study conclusions and caveats: V- and J-gene trimming of TCR beta was linked (in a later analysis) to a missense DCLRE1C variant. TCR beta chains numbering roughly 150 were designated cytomegalovirus-associated.

The CDR3 is made up of 14 amino acids. Trimming removed 7 bases from V and 7 bases from J, with 16 bases in between. Germline lookup yields CDR1 SNHLY and CDR2 FYNNEI. Specimen: PBMCs. The TCR was taken from an older woman in good health and CMV-seropositive. This chain joins TRBV2 and TRBJ1-4; no clear D. The CDR3, as DNA: TGTGCCAGCAAAAAGAAGGACGGGATTGAAAAACTGTTTTTT. Protein: CASKKKDGIEKLFF.